This TCR beta chain emerged from a study of vaccination effects on CD4 cells after COVID-19. At the level of the study: The cohort was immunized with two doses of either the BNT162b2 or mRNA-1273 vaccine.

Trimming took 2 bases from V and 3 from J, leaving 6 bases between them. Germline V CDR1 and CDR2: SGHTA, FQGTGA. The CDR3 length is 13 residues. Study-wide results and limits: Researchers report that only 1 of 255 vaccine-induced clones in healthy vaccinees cross-reacted with common cold coronaviruses. Convalescent patients were scarce, and early post-infection timepoints were absent.

When less than 12 days of culture had elapsed, CD4+ T cells were isolated. Libraries were prepared by immunoSEQ multiplex PCR; TCRdb keeps only in-frame clonotypes and omits some of them. Found here are 30,000 to 40,000 clones, roughly 82% of them singletons; the top ten hold just under 3%. Concerning this clone: What it binds is unknown.

The chain employs TRBV7-3 and TRBJ2-3; no reliable D call. The sequence derives from a human donor who received a COVID-19 vaccine. Source: CD4+ T cells from PBMCs cultured without peptide, taken before COVID-19 vaccination. CDR3 sequence reads: CASSLRPTDTQYF. CDR3 in DNA: TGTGCCAGCAGCTTACGCCCTACAGATACGCAGTATTTT.